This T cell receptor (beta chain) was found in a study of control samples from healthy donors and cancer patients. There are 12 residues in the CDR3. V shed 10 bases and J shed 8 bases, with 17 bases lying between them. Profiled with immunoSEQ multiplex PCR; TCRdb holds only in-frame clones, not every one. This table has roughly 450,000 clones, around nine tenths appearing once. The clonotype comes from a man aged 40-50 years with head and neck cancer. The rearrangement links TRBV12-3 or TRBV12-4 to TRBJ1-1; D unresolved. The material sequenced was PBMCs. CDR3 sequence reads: CANSLSFVEAFF. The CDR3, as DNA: TGTGCCAACAGCCTAAGCTTCGTCGAAGCTTTCTTT.